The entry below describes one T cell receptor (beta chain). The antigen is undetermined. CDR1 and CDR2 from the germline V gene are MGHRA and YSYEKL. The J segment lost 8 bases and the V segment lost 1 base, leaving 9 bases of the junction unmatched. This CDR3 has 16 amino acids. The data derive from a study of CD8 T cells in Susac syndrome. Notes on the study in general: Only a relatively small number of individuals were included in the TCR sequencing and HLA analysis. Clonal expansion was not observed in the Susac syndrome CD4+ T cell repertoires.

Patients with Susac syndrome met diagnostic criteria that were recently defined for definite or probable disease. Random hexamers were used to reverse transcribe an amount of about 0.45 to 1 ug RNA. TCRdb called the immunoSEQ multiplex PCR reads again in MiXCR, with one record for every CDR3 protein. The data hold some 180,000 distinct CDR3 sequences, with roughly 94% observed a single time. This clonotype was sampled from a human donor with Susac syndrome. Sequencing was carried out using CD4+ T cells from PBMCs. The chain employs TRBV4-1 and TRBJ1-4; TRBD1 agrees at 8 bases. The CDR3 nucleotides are TGCGCCAGCAGCCAAGTACCGGGACAGGCGGGGGAAAAACTGTTTTTT. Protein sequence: CASSQVPGQAGEKLFF.